A selection of T cell receptor beta chains follows, all from one sample in a study of cytomegalovirus exposure and HLA in healthy donors. Clones were read by immunoSEQ multiplex PCR, and TCRdb kept only the in-frame ones, dropping some. The sample contains about 120,000 clones, 83% of which appear only once. Sequences were obtained from PBMCs. These receptor sequences come from a man aged 18-30 years in good health and CMV-seropositive. Each CDR3 is given with its conserved first and last residue. A D gene is named only where the DNA matches it firmly. The size of a clone is reported for some rows only, either as once, few or many, or as a class for expanded clones.

V	J	D	size	DNA	CDR3
TRBV10-2	TRBJ2-7	NA	NA	TGCGCCAGCAGCCTTTCCAGGGTCAACGAGCAGTACTTC	CASSLSRVNEQYF
TRBV7-9	TRBJ1-1	NA	NA	TGTGCCAGCAGCTTTCCCCGGGAGGGGCAACCTGAAGCTTTCTTT	CASSFPREGQPEAFF
TRBV19	TRBJ1-1	TRBD1	NA	TGTGCCAGTAGTAGGACAGGGGCAGGTATCACTGAAGCTTTCTTT	CASSRTGAGITEAFF
TRBV27	TRBJ1-1	NA	NA	TGTGCCAGCAGTTTTTTGGGCGACACTGAAGCTTTCTTT	CASSFLGDTEAFF
TRBV6-4	TRBJ1-2	NA	NA	TGTGCCACCAGGGTCGGTACTGGCTACACCTTC	CATRVGTGYTF
TRBV7-9	TRBJ1-5	NA	NA	TGTGCCAGCAGCCCTAGACTGCAGCCCCAGCATTTT	CASSPRLQPQHF
TRBV19	TRBJ2-1	NA	once	TGTGCCAGTAGTATGGCTGGGAGCTCCTACAATGAGCAGTTCTTC	CASSMAGSSYNEQFF
TRBV10-1	TRBJ2-3	TRBD2	few	TGCGCCAGCAGTGAGTCGGGCGGGGGGGCAGATACGCAGTATTTT	CASSESGGGADTQYF
TRBV5-4	TRBJ2-2	NA	NA	TGTGCCAGCAGCTTGGGGAGTTACACCGGGGAGCTGTTTTTT	CASSLGSYTGELFF
TRBV5-1	TRBJ1-1	NA	NA	TGCGCCAGCAGCTTGGAAGCAGGAGGAGCTTTCTTT	CASSLEAGGAFF
TRBV4-1	TRBJ1-5	NA	few	TGCGCCAGCAGCCGGGAGCTCAATCAGCCCCAGCATTTT	CASSRELNQPQHF
TRBV6-1	TRBJ1-2	TRBD1	NA	TGTGCCAGCAGTTGGACAGGGGCTAACTATGGCTACACCTTC	CASSWTGANYGYTF
TRBV6-5	TRBJ1-1	TRBD1	NA	TGTGCCAGCAGCTACAGACAGGGGAGGACTGAAGCTTTCTTT	CASSYRQGRTEAFF
TRBV19	TRBJ2-7	TRBD1	NA	TGTGCCAGTAGTATAGTTGGGACAGCCTCCTACGAGCAGTACTTC	CASSIVGTASYEQYF
TRBV7-9	TRBJ1-1	NA	once	TGTGCCAGCAGCTCAACGGTGGGGGGTCACACTGAAGCTTTCTTT	CASSSTVGGHTEAFF
TRBV7-6	TRBJ2-7	TRBD2	NA	TGTGCCAGCAGTGGAGGCGGGGGGGAGCCCTACGAGCAGTACTTC	CASSGGGGEPYEQYF
TRBV5-1	TRBJ2-5	NA	NA	TGCGCCAGCAGGCAGGGAGAGACCCAGTACTTC	CASRQGETQYF
TRBV4-1	TRBJ2-7	NA	NA	TGCGCCAGCTCAGGAAGGGGCTACGAGCAGTACTTC	CASSGRGYEQYF
TRBV13	TRBJ2-1	TRBD1	NA	TGTGCCAGCAGCTCGAGTACCCGACAGGGGGCTGGCAATGAGCAGTTCTTC	CASSSSTRQGAGNEQFF
TRBV19	TRBJ2-1	TRBD1	NA	TGTGCCACCACGACAGGGGGTTTGTACAATGAGCAGTTCTTC	CATTTGGLYNEQFF
TRBV7-9	TRBJ1-2	NA	NA	TGTGCCAGCAGCTTCGGGGAGGATGGCTACACCTTC	CASSFGEDGYTF
TRBV18	TRBJ1-1	NA	NA	TGTGCCAGCTCACCAGCCGGAGGCACTGAAGCTTTCTTT	CASSPAGGTEAFF
TRBV4-1	TRBJ2-7	NA	NA	TGCGCCAGCAGCGCCCCGGACCAGGGCGCCTACGAGCAGTACTTC	CASSAPDQGAYEQYF
TRBV18	TRBJ2-3	TRBD1	NA	TGTGCCAGCTCAACCGGACAGGGGAACACAGATACGCAGTATTTT	CASSTGQGNTDTQYF
TRBV14	TRBJ2-7	NA	NA	TGTGCCAGCAGCTTCGGCTACGAGCAGTACTTC	CASSFGYEQYF
TRBV14	TRBJ2-1	TRBD2	NA	TGTGCCAGCAGCCGGGGACTAGCGGTGAACAATGAGCAGTTCTTC	CASSRGLAVNNEQFF
TRBV4-1	TRBJ2-7	TRBD2	NA	TGCGCCAGCAGCCAAGAAGGAGGGGTTAGCGGGAGCTACGAGCAGTACTTC	CASSQEGGVSGSYEQYF
TRBV29-1	TRBJ1-1	NA	NA	TGCAGCGTTGTACCGAGAAAGACGGAGGTGATGAACACTGAAGCTTTCTTT	CSVVPRKTEVMNTEAFF